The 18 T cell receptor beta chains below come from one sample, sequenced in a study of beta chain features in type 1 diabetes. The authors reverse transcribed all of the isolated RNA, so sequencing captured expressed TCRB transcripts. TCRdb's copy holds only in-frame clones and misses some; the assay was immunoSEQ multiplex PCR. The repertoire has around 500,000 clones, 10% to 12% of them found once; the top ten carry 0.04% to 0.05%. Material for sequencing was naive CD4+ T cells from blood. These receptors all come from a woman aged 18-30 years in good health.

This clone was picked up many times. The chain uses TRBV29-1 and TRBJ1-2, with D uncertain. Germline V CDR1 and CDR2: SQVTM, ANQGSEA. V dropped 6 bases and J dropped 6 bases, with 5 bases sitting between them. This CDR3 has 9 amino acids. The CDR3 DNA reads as TGCAGCGTACGAAATGGCTACACCTTC. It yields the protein CSVRNGYTF.

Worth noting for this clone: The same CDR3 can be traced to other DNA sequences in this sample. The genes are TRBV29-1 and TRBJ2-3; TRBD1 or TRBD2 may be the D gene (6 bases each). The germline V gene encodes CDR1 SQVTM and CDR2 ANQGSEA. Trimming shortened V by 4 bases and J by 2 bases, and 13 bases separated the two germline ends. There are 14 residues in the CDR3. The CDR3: CSVGEGGHTDTQYF. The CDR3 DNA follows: TGCAGCGTTGGGGAAGGGGGGCACACAGATACGCAGTATTTT.

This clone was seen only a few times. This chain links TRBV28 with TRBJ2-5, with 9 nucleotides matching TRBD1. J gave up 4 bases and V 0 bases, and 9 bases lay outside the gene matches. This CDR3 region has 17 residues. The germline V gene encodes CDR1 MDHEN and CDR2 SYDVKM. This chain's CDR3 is CASSLWAGTGRRETQYF. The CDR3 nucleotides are TGTGCCAGCAGTTTATGGGCCGGGACAGGGCGGCGAGAGACCCAGTACTTC.

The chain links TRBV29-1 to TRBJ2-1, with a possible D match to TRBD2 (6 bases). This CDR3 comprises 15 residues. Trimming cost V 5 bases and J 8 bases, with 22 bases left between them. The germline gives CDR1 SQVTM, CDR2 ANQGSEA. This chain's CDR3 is CSVPGFGSRDYEQFF. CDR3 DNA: TGCAGCGTTCCAGGGTTTGGCTCCAGGGACTATGAGCAGTTCTTC.

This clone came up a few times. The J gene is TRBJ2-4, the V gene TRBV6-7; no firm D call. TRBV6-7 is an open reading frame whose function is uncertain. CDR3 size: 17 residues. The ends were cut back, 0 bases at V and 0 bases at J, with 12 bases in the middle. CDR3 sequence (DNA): TGTGCCAGCAGTTACTCTTCCGGTAAACTAGCCAAAAACATTCAGTACTTC. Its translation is CASSYSSGKLAKNIQYF.

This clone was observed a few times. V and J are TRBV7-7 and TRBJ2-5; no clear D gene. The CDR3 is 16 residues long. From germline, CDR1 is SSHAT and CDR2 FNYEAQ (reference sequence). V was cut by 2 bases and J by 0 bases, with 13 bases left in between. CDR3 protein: CASSLLGNTYQETQYF. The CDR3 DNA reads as TGTGCCAGCAGCTTATTGGGGAATACGTACCAAGAGACCCAGTACTTC. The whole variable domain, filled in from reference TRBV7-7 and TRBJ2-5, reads GAGVSQSPRYKVTKRGQDVTLRCDPISSHATLYWYQQALGQGPEFLTYFNYEAQPDKSGLPSDRFSAERPEGSISTLTIQRTEQRDSAMYRCASSLLGNTYQETQYFGPGTRLLVL.

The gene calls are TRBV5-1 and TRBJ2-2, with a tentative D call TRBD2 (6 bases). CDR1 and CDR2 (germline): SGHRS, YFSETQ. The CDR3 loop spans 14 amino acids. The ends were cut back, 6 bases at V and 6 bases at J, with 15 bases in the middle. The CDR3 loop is CASKWTAGSGELFF. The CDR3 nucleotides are TGCGCCAGCAAGTGGACGGCGGGGTCCGGGGAGCTGTTTTTT.

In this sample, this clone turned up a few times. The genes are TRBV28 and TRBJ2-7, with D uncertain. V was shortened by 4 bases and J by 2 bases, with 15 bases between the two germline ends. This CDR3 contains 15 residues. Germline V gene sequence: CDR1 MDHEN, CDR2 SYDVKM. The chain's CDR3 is CASSSPGQIPYEQYV. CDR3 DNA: TGTGCCAGCAGTTCCCCTGGCCAGATCCCCTACGAGCAGTACGTC.

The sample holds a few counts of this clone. CDR3 in DNA: TGTGCCAGCAGTTTACAGAGACAGCCCAGAAGCCTCGAGACCCAGTACTTC. This translates into CASSLQRQPRSLETQYF. The chain has TRBV27 and TRBJ2-5; perhaps TRBD1 as D (5 bases). There are 17 residues in the CDR3. The V and J ends lost 2 bases and 5 bases respectively, with 21 bases between them. CDR1 and CDR2 (germline): MNHEY, SMNVEV (reference sequence).

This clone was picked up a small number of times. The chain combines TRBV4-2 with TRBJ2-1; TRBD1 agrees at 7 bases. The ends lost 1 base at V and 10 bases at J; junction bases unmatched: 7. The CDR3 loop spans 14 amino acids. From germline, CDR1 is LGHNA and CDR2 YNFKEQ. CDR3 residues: CASSQGPRDREQFF. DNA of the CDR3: TGTGCCAGCAGCCAAGGGCCCCGGGACAGAGAGCAGTTCTTC.

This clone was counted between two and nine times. The CDR3 here is CASSPPANVLTF. CDR3 coding DNA: TGTGCCAGCAGCCCCCCGGCCAACGTCCTGACTTTC. J is TRBJ2-6 and V is TRBV7-9; D gene unclear. This CDR3 has 12 residues. Germline CDR1 SEHNR, CDR2 FQNEAQ (reference sequence). With 5 bases removed from V and 6 bases from J, the gap between germline ends came to 5 bases.

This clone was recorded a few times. CDR3 amino acids: CASSPPGLAKNIQYF. The CDR3 region has the DNA TGTGCCAGCAGCCCCCCGGGGCTAGCCAAAAACATTCAGTACTTC. The J gene is TRBJ2-4, the V gene TRBV5-4, with D possibly called TRBD1 or TRBD2 (5 bases each). V was pared by 4 bases and J by 0 bases, with 11 bases between. The germline V gene has CDR1 SGHNT and CDR2 YYREEE (reference sequence). The CDR3 contains 15 residues.

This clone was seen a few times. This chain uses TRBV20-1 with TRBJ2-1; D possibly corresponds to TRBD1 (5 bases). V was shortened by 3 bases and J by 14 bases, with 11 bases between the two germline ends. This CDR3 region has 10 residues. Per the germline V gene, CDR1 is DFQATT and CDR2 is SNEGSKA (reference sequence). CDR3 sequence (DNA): TGCAGTGCTAGTAAAGGGGTTAAGTTCTTC. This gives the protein CSASKGVKFF.

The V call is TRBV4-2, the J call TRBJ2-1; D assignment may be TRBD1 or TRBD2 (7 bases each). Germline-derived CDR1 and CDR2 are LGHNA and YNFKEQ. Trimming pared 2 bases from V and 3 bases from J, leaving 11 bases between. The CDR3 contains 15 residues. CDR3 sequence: CASSQRGDSYNEQFF. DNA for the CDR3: TGTGCCAGCAGCCAACGGGGGGACAGCTACAATGAGCAGTTCTTC.

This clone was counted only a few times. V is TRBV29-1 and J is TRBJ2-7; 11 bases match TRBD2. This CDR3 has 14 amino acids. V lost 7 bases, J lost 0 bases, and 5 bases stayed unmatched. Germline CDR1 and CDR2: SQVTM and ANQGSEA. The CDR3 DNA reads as TGCAGCGGCCGACTAGCGGGGAGCTCCTACGAGCAGTACTTC. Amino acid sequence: CSGRLAGSSYEQYF.

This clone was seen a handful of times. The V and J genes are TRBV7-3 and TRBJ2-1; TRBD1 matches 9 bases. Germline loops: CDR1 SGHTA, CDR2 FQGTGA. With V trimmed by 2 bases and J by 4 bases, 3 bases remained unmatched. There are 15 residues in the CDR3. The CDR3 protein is CASSLSGTGYNEQFF. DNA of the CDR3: TGTGCCAGCAGCTTATCAGGGACAGGGTACAATGAGCAGTTCTTC.

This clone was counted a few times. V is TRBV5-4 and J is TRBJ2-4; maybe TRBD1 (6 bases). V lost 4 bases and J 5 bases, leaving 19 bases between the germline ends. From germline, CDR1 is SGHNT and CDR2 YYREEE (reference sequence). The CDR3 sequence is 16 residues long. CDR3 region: CASSHRPRDTENIQYF. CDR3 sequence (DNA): TGTGCCAGCAGCCACCGACCCCGGGACACAGAAAACATTCAGTACTTC.

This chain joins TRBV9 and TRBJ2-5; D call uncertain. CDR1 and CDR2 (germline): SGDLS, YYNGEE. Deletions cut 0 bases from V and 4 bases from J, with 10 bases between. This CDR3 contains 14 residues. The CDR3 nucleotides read TGTGCCAGCAGCGTAGATGTAGATTCAGAGACCCAGTACTTC. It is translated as CASSVDVDSETQYF.